The following is a T cell receptor beta chain sequence with its context. This entry belongs to a study of blood T cell repertoires in COVID-19. For the study at large: The United States, Italy and Spain supplied acute and convalescent COVID-19 samples. T cells, B-cell-depleted T cells, or PBMCs provided the cDNA or gDNA that served as material.

V lost 3 bases, J lost 4 bases, and 9 bases lay in between. CDR3 length: 14 residues. CDR1 and CDR2 from the germline V gene are LNHDA and SQIVND (reference sequence). Per the study methods: Amplification of reference gene primers provided the estimated nucleated cell counts. Data came from immunoSEQ multiplex PCR; TCRdb stores just in-frame clones and leaves some out. The V and J calls and the clone size are those of that table, but D and trimming were determined from the DNA. Of about 65,000 clones in the sample, roughly nine tenths were seen once. This receptor was obtained from a man aged 55 to 70 with acute or convalescent COVID-19. Input material: peripheral blood. This chain uses TRBV19 with TRBJ2-2; possibly TRBD1 for D (5 bases). The CDR3 nucleotides read TGTGCCAGTAGTATTTTACAGGTCACCGGGGAGCTGTTTTTT. Translated, it gives CASSILQVTGELFF.